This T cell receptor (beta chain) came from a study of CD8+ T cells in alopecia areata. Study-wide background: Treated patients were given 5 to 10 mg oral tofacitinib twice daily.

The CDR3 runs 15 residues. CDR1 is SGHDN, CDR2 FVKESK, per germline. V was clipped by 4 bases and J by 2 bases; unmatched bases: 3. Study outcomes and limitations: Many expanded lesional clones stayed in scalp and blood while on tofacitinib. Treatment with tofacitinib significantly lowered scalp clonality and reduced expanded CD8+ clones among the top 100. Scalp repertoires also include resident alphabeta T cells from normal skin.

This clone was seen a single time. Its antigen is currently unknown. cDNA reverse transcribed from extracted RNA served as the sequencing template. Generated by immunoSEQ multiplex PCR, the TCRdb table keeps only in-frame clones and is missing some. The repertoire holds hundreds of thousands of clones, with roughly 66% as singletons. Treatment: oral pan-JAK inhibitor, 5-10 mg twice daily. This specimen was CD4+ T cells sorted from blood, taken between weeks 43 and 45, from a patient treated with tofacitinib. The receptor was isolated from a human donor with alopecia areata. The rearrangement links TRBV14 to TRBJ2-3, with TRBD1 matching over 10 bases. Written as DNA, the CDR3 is TGTGCCAGCAGCCCGGGACAGGGGTACACAGATACGCAGTATTTT. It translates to CASSPGQGYTDTQYF. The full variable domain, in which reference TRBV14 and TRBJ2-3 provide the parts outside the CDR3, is EAGVTQFPSHSVIEKGQTVTLRCDPISGHDNLYWYRRVMGKEIKFLLHFVKESKQDESGMPNNRFLAERTGGTYSTLKVQPAELEDSGVYFCASSPGQGYTDTQYFGPGTRLTVL.